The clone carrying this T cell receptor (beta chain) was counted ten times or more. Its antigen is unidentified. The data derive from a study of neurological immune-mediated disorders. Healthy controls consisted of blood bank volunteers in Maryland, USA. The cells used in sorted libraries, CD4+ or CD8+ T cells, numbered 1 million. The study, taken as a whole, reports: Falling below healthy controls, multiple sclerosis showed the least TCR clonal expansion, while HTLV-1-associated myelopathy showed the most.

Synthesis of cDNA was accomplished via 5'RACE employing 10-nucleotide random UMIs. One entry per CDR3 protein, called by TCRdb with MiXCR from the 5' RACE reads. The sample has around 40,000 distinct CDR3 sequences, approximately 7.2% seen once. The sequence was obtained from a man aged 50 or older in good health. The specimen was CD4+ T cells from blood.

The chain's CDR3 is CASSKDPPYEQYF. CDR3 nucleotides: TGTGCCAGCAGCAAAGACCCCCCCTACGAGCAGTACTTC. The chain couples TRBV7-2 to TRBJ2-7; D remains ambiguous. This CDR3 spans 13 amino acids. Trimming shortened V by 5 bases and J by 2 bases, and 10 bases separated the two germline ends. The germline CDR1 and CDR2 sequences are SGHTA and FQGNSA.